This passage covers 4 T cell receptor beta chains from one sample sequenced in a study of cytomegalovirus exposure and HLA in healthy donors. Using immunoSEQ multiplex PCR, the repertoire was profiled, and TCRdb retains in-frame clones only, with some absent. This sample carries some 90,000 clones, approximately 96% of them seen once, and the ten largest clones take roughly 0.8%. Material for sequencing was PBMCs. These TCRs come from a young man in good health and CMV-seronegative.

V usage is TRBV5-8 and J usage is TRBJ1-5; no firm D call. The V end was cut by 2 bases, the J end by 5 bases, with 14 bases between. The length of the CDR3 is 15 residues. Germline CDR1 SGHTS, CDR2 YDEGEE. The CDR3 DNA reads TGTGCCAGCAGCTTCCTCCCGGGAGCCGATCAGCCCCAGCATTTT. It is translated as CASSFLPGADQPQHF.

The sample holds one count of this clone. This rearrangement joins TRBV6-5 to TRBJ2-7; possible D gene TRBD1, 6 bases. Germline loops: CDR1 MNHEY, CDR2 SVGAGI. The CDR3 is 13 residues long. Trimming cost V 6 bases and J 4 bases, with 13 bases left between them. This chain's CDR3 is CASSRDRRYEQYV. The CDR3 nucleotides read TGTGCCAGCAGCAGAGACAGGAGGTACGAGCAGTACGTC.

The rearrangement uses TRBV19 and TRBJ1-4, with 10 bases fitting TRBD1. Trimming cost V 7 bases and J 6 bases; bases outside gene matches: 17. The CDR3 sequence is 18 residues long. Per the germline V gene, CDR1 is LNHDA and CDR2 is SQIVND (reference sequence). The CDR3: CASNGGTGTGEEYEKLFF. The CDR3 DNA reads TGTGCCAGTAACGGAGGCACCGGGACAGGGGAAGAATATGAAAAACTGTTTTTT.

The rearrangement uses TRBV25-1 and TRBJ1-1; TRBD1 matches 7 bases. The ends lost 4 bases at V and 11 bases at J; junction bases unmatched: 7. The CDR3 covers 12 residues. Germline values: CDR1 MGHDK, CDR2 SYGVNS. CDR3 residues: CASSGNDRAAFF. CDR3 coding DNA: TGTGCCAGCAGTGGAAACGACAGGGCTGCTTTCTTT.